Presented here are 15 T cell receptor beta chains from one specimen sequenced in a study of cytomegalovirus exposure and HLA in healthy donors. This PCR relied on a set of 60 Vbeta primers and 13 Jbeta primers. Method: immunoSEQ multiplex PCR; TCRdb's copy keeps in-frame clones and lacks some. The sample holds nearly 100,000 clones, around 10% seen once. The specimen was PBMCs. The receptors originated from a man aged 50-60 years in good health and CMV-seropositive.

This clone was detected a few times. This chain uses TRBV28 with TRBJ1-6; 9 nucleotides align to TRBD1. The ends lost 7 bases at V and 0 bases at J; junction bases unmatched: 13. Germline V lookup: CDR1 MDHEN, CDR2 SYDVKM. The CDR3 spans 19 residues. CDR3 in DNA: TGTGCCAGCACCAAATCCGGGACAGGGAGGATCTCCTATAATTCACCCCTCCACTTT. It encodes CASTKSGTGRISYNSPLHF.

A remark on this clone: At one of its ends the junction is not consistent with the germline gene, which may arise from a read error. This chain joins TRBV9 and TRBJ2-2; 8 bases are shared with TRBD2. This CDR3 is built from 16 residues. Germline CDR1 reads SGDLS; CDR2 reads YYNGEE. The CDR3, as DNA: TGTGCCAGCACCGTAGGCTTGCGGGGGGACACCGGGGAGCTGTTTTTT. Encoded protein: CASTVGLRGDTGELFF.

This clone occurred a few times. The chain joins TRBV19 to TRBJ1-1; maybe TRBD1 (6 bases). Germline V CDR1 and CDR2: LNHDA, SQIVND (reference sequence). V lost 4 bases to trimming and J lost 2 bases, with 14 bases between them. CDR3 length equals 15 residues. The CDR3 DNA reads TGTGCCAGTAGTAAAGCCGGGACACTAAACACTGAAGCTTTCTTT. This encodes CASSKAGTLNTEAFF. Full variable domain (outside the CDR3, taken from reference TRBV19 and TRBJ1-1): DGGITQSPKYLFRKEGQNVTLSCEQNLNHDAMYWYRQDPGQGLRLIYYSQIVNDFQKGDIAEGYSVSREKKESFPLTVTSAQKNPTAFYLCASSKAGTLNTEAFFGQGTRLTVV.

This clone was found a few times. The same CDR3 arises from other DNA sequences in this sample as well. In nucleotides, the CDR3 is TGTGCCAGCAGCCAAGACCTAAGACTAGCGGGCTACAATGAGCAGTTCTTC. Protein product: CASSQDLRLAGYNEQFF. This chain joins TRBV14 and TRBJ2-1, with 10 bases matching TRBD2. Germline-derived CDR1 and CDR2 are SGHDN and FVKESK. The ends lost 0 bases at V and 3 bases at J; junction bases unmatched: 5. The CDR3 has 17 residues.

Only a few counts were recorded for this clone. The chain carries TRBV2 and TRBJ2-3, with D possibly matching TRBD1 (5 bases). This CDR3 region has 16 residues. V gave up 4 bases and J gave up 4 bases, with 18 bases separating them. The germline gives CDR1 SNHLY, CDR2 FYNNEI. CDR3 protein: CASSVSAGKAADTQYF. CDR3 bases: TGTGCCAGCAGTGTTTCGGCAGGGAAGGCGGCAGATACGCAGTATTTT.

This clone was counted between two and nine times. The V call is TRBV10-3, the J call TRBJ2-7; 8 nucleotides align to TRBD2. Germline CDR1 ENHRY, CDR2 SYGVKD. The CDR3 is made up of 15 amino acids. V dropped 2 bases and J dropped 4; count of bases not matched to a gene: 7. In DNA, the CDR3 is TGTGCCATCAGTGAGCCCGGGGGGGCTTCTTACGAGCAGTACTTC. Amino acids: CAISEPGGASYEQYF.

At least ten counts were recorded for this clone. The genes are TRBV10-3 and TRBJ1-5; 8 bases are shared with TRBD1. Germline CDR1 and CDR2: ENHRY and SYGVKD. V was pared by 2 bases and J by 6 bases, with 3 bases of the junction left unmatched. The CDR3 contains 14 residues. The CDR3 coding sequence is TGTGCCATCAGTGAGGGGGACAGGCTTCAGCCCCAGCATTTT. This encodes CAISEGDRLQPQHF.

The chain employs TRBV27 and TRBJ2-5; D is perhaps TRBD1 (6 bases). Judging by the DNA end, TRBJ2-7 fits better; the J call may be wrong. The CDR3 is 16 residues long. Germline assignment: CDR1 MNHEY and CDR2 SMNVEV (reference sequence). The CDR3, as DNA: TGTGCCAGCACCCTCGACAGGCCTACACTTGGGTACGAGCAGTACTTC. Protein: CASTLDRPTLGYEQYF.

This clone was counted only a few times. In nucleotides, the CDR3 is TGCAGTGCTAGGGAGATTGATACGCAGTATTTT. This translates into CSAREIDTQYF. The chain couples TRBV20-1 to TRBJ2-3, with unresolved D. CDR1 and CDR2 (germline): DFQATT, SNEGSKA (reference sequence). This CDR3 spans 11 amino acids. Deletions cut 3 bases from V and 6 bases from J, with 7 bases between.

This chain uses TRBV7-9 with TRBJ2-2; D unresolved. The CDR3 covers 14 residues. Trimming removed 8 bases from V and 5 bases from J, with 15 bases in between. In germline, CDR1 is SEHNR, CDR2 FQNEAQ (reference sequence). Written as DNA, the CDR3 is TGTGCCAGCTGGGCTTTTTCCCCGACCGGGGAGCTGTTTTTT. Its protein product is CASWAFSPTGELFF.

The rearrangement joins TRBV30 to TRBJ1-5; possible D gene TRBD1, 5 bases. CDR3 size: 16 residues. The germline V and J ends were trimmed by 0 bases and 4 bases, with 16 bases remaining between them. CDR1 and CDR2 (germline): GTSNPN, SVGIG (reference sequence). The CDR3 region is CAWSVLSGGSNQPQHF. For the CDR3, the DNA is TGTGCCTGGAGTGTTTTGTCCGGGGGTTCGAATCAGCCCCAGCATTTT.

The V gene is TRBV5-1, the J gene TRBJ2-2, with TRBD2 matching over 12 bases. Unmatched junction bases numbered 0, after V lost 5 bases and J lost 1 base. Germline CDR1 is SGHRS and CDR2 is YFSETQ. The CDR3 totals 15 residues. CDR3 nucleotides: TGCGCCAGCAGACTAGCGGGAGGGAACACCGGGGAGCTGTTTTTT. Amino acid sequence: CASRLAGGNTGELFF.

The table lists this clone with a few counts. J is TRBJ2-1 and V is TRBV5-1, with D perhaps TRBD1 (5 bases). The CDR3 is 17 amino acids. V was pared by 2 bases and J by 0 bases, with 15 bases between. CDR1 SGHRS and CDR2 YFSETQ come from the germline V gene. The CDR3 region has the DNA TGCGCCAGCAGCTTCGACCCCCCAGGGCCCTCCTACAATGAGCAGTTCTTC. This gives the protein CASSFDPPGPSYNEQFF.

The genes are TRBV28 and TRBJ2-5; 9 bases fit TRBD1. This CDR3 region has 14 residues. Unmatched junction bases numbered 4, after V lost 6 bases and J lost 2 bases. CDR1 is MDHEN, CDR2 SYDVKM, per germline. The CDR3 nucleotides read TGTGCCAGCAGCCACAGGGGGCGGCAAGAGACCCAGTACTTC. Translated, it gives CASSHRGRQETQYF.

The chain uses TRBV18 and TRBJ1-5; TRBD1 matches at 7 bases. V shed 6 bases and J 3 bases; nucleotides not matched to a gene: 2. The germline CDR1 and CDR2 sequences are KGHSH and LQKENI. The length of the CDR3 is 13 residues. For the CDR3, the DNA is TGTGCCAGCTCCGGACAGGTCAATCAGCCCCAGCATTTT. Its protein is CASSGQVNQPQHF.